This T cell receptor beta chain was sequenced for a study of T-cell memory formation after mild COVID-19. Turning to the study itself: Clusters were largely donor specific. Study conclusions and caveats: Cross-reactive memory apparently joined, as some responding clones appeared in pre-infection memory.

UMIs and sample barcodes were carried by the TCR alpha and TCR beta cDNA libraries that 5'RACE produced using constant-segment primers. TCRdb independently ran MiXCR on the 5' RACE reads; one entry per CDR3 protein. The sample has 140,000 or so distinct CDR3 sequences; roughly 6.3% are singletons. This clonotype occurred a few times. Its antigen is not identified. From germline, CDR1 is LGHDT and CDR2 YNNKEL (reference sequence). The CDR3 is 16 amino acids. Trimming at V came to 0 bases and at J to 3 bases, leaving 5 bases not matched to a gene. The rearrangement links TRBV3-1 to TRBJ2-1; TRBD2 matches at 7 bases. Source material: PBMCs or a T cell subset sorted from them (not recorded which). This receptor was obtained from an adult woman who had mild COVID-19 (a few samples of this study predate the infection). Cell type and time point are not known. The CDR3 sequence is CASSQDYGRHYNEQFF. The CDR3 DNA reads as TGTGCCAGCAGCCAAGATTACGGGAGGCACTACAATGAGCAGTTCTTC.